The entry that follows covers one T cell receptor (beta chain) sequence. This clonotype appeared many times. The specificity of this receptor is unknown. Per-nucleotide qualities are absent, and no much larger clonotype sits a single base away. The germline V gene supplies CDR1 LGHNA and CDR2 YNFKEQ. Compared with germline, V lacks 5 bases and J lacks 0 bases; bases without a gene match: 14. Including cysteine and phenylalanine, the CDR3 has 18 amino acids. Only the CDR3 DNA stays, 54 bases, in frame from base 1. The data were taken from a study of Graves' ophthalmopathy and Graves' hyperthyroidism (dated by TCRdb to the late 2010s). As for the study more broadly: Peripheral blood was collected before any treatment was given, at the time of initial diagnosis. To tell Graves' ophthalmopathy apart from Graves' hyperthyroidism, and to predict which patients would progress to ophthalmopathy, the study relied on TCR beta repertoire signatures. In total, 135 blood samples were TCR-sequenced: 40 to 45 ophthalmopathy, 80 or so hyperthyroidism and approximately 17 hyperthyroidism-to-ophthalmopathy patients. A discovery set of 100 patients (43 ophthalmopathy, 60 or so stable hyperthyroidism) was enrolled to explore V-J signatures distinguishing ophthalmopathy from hyperthyroidism. The independent validation cohort included around 19 hyperthyroidism patients plus 17 patients who later progressed from hyperthyroidism to ophthalmopathy. In several hyperthyroidism patients, the T-cell repertoires found in thyroid tissue were compared with those found in blood. Following sampling, methimazole starting at 30 mg daily was administered to hyperthyroidism patients, and high-dose intravenous methylprednisolone was administered to ophthalmopathy patients.

Results and caveats for the whole study, not just this receptor: In validation, the model predicted ophthalmopathy progression with more than 55% sensitivity and around 72% specificity; roughly eleven predicted patients were CT-confirmed with GO in a median of 6.5 months. The 13-signature model separated ophthalmopathy from stable hyperthyroidism with 87.88% sensitivity and approximately 83% specificity in cross-validation, and 80%/75% in the test set. Among expanded thyroid clonotypes with frequency above 0.001, most also showed up in blood, which suggests that blood repertoires may reflect the thyroid immune response. Sample size was not statistically predetermined, and group allocation was not concealed from the investigators.

The ophthalmopathy patients had moderately to severely active disease, with a Clinical Activity Score of 3 or higher, a NOSPECS grade of 4 or higher, and a disease duration of less than 3 months. Anyone with other autoimmune diseases, uncontrolled infections, pregnancy or lactation was excluded from the study. Diagnosis was based on clinical symptoms, serum thyroxine, TRAb, thyroid ultrasound and orbital computed tomography. Ficoll-Paque density gradient centrifugation was used to isolate PBMCs from 10 ml of fresh peripheral blood. Trizol reagent was used to extract the total RNA, and its quality was then checked on an Agilent 2100 Bioanalyzer. For repertoire sequencing, TCR beta CDR3 regions were amplified from RNA transcripts. The first round of RT-PCR was done with HTBI primers and the Qiagen OneStep RT-PCR kit, and was followed by a second round of multiplex PCR, then size selection and purification. Libraries were sequenced paired-end with 100 bp reads on an Illumina HiSeq2000. Regarding the original processing steps: SOAPnuke was used for read processing, and reads with adapters, uncalled bases, a mean Phred below 15, or no exact constant-primer or identifier match were discarded. COPE v1.2.5 was used to merge high-quality paired reads. Clonotypes were defined as unique nucleotide sequences and were aligned to IMGT TRB V, D and J references using MiTCR v1.1. Analysis was restricted to V-J combinations with a frequency above 0.0001, which covered 98% to 99.2% of repertoires. For each V-J combination, a TCR clonal expansion and chaos score was defined as F50 clonal expansion divided by the chaos observed in the TCRdist matrix. Features were reduced by Welch's t-statistics and random forest to approximately 13 V-J combinations, which fed a naive Bayes classifier. The Morisita-Horn index was used to measure how similar the thyroid and blood repertoires were. TCRdb's own reprocessing of the public reads used fastp at Q25 and MiXCR and kept productive beta chains. Each entry merges the rows of one CDR3 protein and shows their most common DNA and genes. In this record, the V and J calls reflect TCRdb's handling and not the investigators' own analysis. In all, the sample holds under 400,000 distinct CDR3 sequences, and roughly 15% of those were seen once. Together, the top ten hold more than 9% of the sample.

The clonotype comes from an adult man with Graves' ophthalmopathy. Sequenced input: peripheral blood. This chain is built from TRBV4-2 and TRBJ2-7; 9 bases in the junction line up with TRBD1. CDR3 loop: CASSVGLPGQGFSYEQYF. The sequenced DNA: TGTGCCAGCAGCGTAGGTTTGCCGGGACAGGGATTCTCCTACGAGCAGTACTTC.